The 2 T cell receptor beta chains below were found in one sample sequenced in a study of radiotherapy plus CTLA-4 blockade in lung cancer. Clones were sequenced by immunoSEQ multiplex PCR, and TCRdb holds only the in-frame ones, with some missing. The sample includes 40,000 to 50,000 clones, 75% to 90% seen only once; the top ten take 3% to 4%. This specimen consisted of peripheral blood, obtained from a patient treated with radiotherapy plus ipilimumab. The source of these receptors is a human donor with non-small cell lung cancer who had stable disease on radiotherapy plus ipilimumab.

The CDR3 protein is CASSVTSGMTDTQYF. In DNA, the CDR3 is TGTGCCAGCAGCGTTACTAGCGGGATGACAGATACGCAGTATTTT. The chain uses TRBV5-4 and TRBJ2-3; 10 bases align to TRBD2. CDR1 and CDR2 (germline): SGHNT, YYREEE (reference sequence). CDR3 length: 15 amino acids. V dropped 4 bases and J dropped 3; count of bases not matched to a gene: 5.

CDR3 region: CASSQDDRGRYEQYF. The CDR3 DNA sequence: TGCGCCAGCAGCCAAGACGACAGGGGGCGGTACGAGCAGTACTTC. The J gene is TRBJ2-7, the V gene TRBV4-3; 10 nucleotides match TRBD1. The germline V gene encodes CDR1 LGHNA and CDR2 YSLEER. This CDR3 is 15 amino acids long. J gave up 4 bases and V 0 bases, and 3 bases lay outside the gene matches.